The entry below describes one T cell receptor (beta chain). The repertoire was sequenced with immunoSEQ multiplex PCR; TCRdb's copy has only in-frame clones and lacks some. Among about 68,000 clones listed, 80% to 90% were seen once. This specimen comes from a study of blood T cell repertoires in COVID-19. Study details: Sites across the United States, Italy and Spain contributed samples from acute and convalescent COVID-19.

This CDR3 is built from 18 residues. Per germline, CDR1 MDHEN and CDR2 SYDVKM. Trimming stripped 4 bases from V and 4 bases from J, with 25 bases between. The sequenced sample consisted of peripheral blood. The origin of this receptor is a man aged 25-40 years with acute or convalescent COVID-19. The V gene is TRBV28, the J gene TRBJ2-5; D is undetermined. The CDR3 loop is CASSSGILANPALETQYF. CDR3 sequence (DNA): TGTGCCAGCAGTTCCGGTATTTTAGCTAATCCTGCCCTAGAGACCCAGTACTTC.